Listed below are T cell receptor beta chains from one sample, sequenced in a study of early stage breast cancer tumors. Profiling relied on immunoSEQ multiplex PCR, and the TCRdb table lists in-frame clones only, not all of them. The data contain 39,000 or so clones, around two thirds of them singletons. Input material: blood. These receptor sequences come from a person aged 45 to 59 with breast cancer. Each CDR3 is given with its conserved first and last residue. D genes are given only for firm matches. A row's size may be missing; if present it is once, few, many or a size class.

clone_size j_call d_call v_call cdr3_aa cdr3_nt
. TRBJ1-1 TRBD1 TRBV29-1 CSVMGQLMDTEAFF TGCAGCGTCATGGGACAGCTCATGGACACTGAAGCTTTCTTT
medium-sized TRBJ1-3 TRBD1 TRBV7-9 CASSFTGGPGNTIYF TGTGCCAGCAGCTTTACAGGGGGGCCTGGAAACACCATATATTTT
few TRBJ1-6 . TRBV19 CASSPAGRANSPLHF TGTGCCAGTAGTCCAGCGGGACGGGCGAATTCACCCCTCCACTTT
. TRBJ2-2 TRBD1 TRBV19 CASSMGTGNTGELFF TGTGCCAGTAGTATGGGGACAGGTAACACCGGGGAGCTGTTTTTT
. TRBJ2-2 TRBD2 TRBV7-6 CASSPRGGNTGELFF TGTGCCAGCAGCCCGCGGGGGGGGAACACCGGGGAGCTGTTTTTT
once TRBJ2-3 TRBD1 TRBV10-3 CAISKPGQGTDTQYF TGTGCCATCAGTAAACCGGGACAGGGGACAGATACGCAGTATTTT
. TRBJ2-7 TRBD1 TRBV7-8 CASSLGDRVYEQYF TGTGCCAGCAGCTTAGGGGACAGGGTCTACGAGCAGTACTTC
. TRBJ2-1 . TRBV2 CASSPPQGPNEQFF TGTGCCAGCAGCCCGCCACAGGGTCCCAATGAGCAGTTCTTC
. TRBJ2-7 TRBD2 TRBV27 CASSLPGGEQYF TGTGCCAGCAGTTTACCGGGAGGCGAGCAGTACTTC
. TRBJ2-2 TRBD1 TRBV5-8 CASSLVGTGVAGELFF TGTGCCAGCAGCTTGGTCGGGACAGGGGTGGCCGGGGAGCTGTTTTTT
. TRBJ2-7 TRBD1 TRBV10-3 CAISPGQSYEQYF TGTGCCATCAGCCCGGGACAGTCCTACGAGCAGTACTTC
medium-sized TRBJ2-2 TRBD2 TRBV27 CASRRGAGPKTGELFF TGTGCCAGCAGGAGGGGAGCGGGGCCGAAAACCGGGGAGCTGTTTTTT
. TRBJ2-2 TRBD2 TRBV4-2 CASSLAGGELFF TGTGCCAGCAGCCTAGCGGGGGGGGAGCTGTTTTTT
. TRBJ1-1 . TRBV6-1 CASCRTLNTEAFF TGTGCCAGCTGTCGGACTTTGAACACTGAAGCTTTCTTT
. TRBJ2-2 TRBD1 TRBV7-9 CASSLPPRTGGTGELFF TGTGCCAGCAGCTTACCCCCTCGGACAGGTGGGACCGGGGAGCTGTTTTTT
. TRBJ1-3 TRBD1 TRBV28 CASSLTGGSGNTIYF TGTGCCAGCAGTCTCACAGGGGGCTCAGGAAACACCATATATTTT
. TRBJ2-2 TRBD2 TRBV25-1 CASSDPGGVTGELFF TGTGCCAGCAGTGATCCCGGGGGGGTCACCGGGGAGCTGTTTTTT
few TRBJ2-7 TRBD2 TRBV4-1 CASSPGTSGRASLF TGCGCCAGCAGCCCCGGGACTAGCGGGAGGGCCTCACTCTTC
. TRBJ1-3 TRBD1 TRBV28 CASSPGQDNSGNTIYF TGTGCCAGCAGTCCCGGACAGGACAACTCTGGAAACACCATATATTTT
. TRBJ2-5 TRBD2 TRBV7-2 CASSPPVAGETQYF TGTGCCAGCAGCCCCCCCGTAGCGGGGGAGACCCAGTACTTC
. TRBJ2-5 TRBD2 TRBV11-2 CASSLGLAGGRVRETQYF TGTGCCAGCAGCTTGGGACTAGCGGGGGGGCGGGTGCGAGAGACCCAGTACTTC
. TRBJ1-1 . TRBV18 CASSSGTDREAFF TGTGCCAGCTCATCCGGTACGGACAGAGAAGCTTTCTTT
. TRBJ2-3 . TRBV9 CASSVGPGEDTQYF TGTGCCAGCAGCGTAGGTCCGGGTGAGGATACGCAGTATTTT
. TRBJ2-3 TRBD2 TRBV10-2 CASSENSGRAHTDTQYF TGCGCCAGCAGTGAGAATAGCGGGAGGGCCCATACAGATACGCAGTATTTT
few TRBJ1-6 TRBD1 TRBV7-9 CASQTGASDSPLHF TGTGCCAGCCAGACAGGGGCTAGCGATTCACCCCTCCACTTT
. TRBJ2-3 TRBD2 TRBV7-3 CASSLGLAGETQYF TGTGCCAGCAGCCTGGGACTAGCGGGAGAAACGCAGTATTTT
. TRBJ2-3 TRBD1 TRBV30 CAWRLPRQGAMQYF TGTGCCTGGAGACTACCCCGACAGGGGGCGATGCAGTATTTT
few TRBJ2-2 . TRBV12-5 CASATGDTGELFF TGTGCTAGTGCCACGGGGGACACCGGGGAGCTGTTTTTT
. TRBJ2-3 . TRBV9 CASSVESGLAKGDTQYF TGTGCCAGCAGCGTAGAATCGGGACTGGCTAAGGGGGATACGCAGTATTTT
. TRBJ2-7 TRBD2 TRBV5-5 CASSMGGSGKDEQYF TGTGCCAGCAGCATGGGTGGTAGCGGGAAGGACGAGCAGTACTTC
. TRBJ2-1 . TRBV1 CTSSQLERGTYNEQFF TGCACCAGCAGCCAACTAGAGCGGGGAACCTACAATGAGCAGTTCTTC